The 22 T cell receptor beta chains below come from one sample, sequenced in a study of OX40 agonist ivuxolimab in advanced cancers. Produced via immunoSEQ multiplex PCR; TCRdb's table is partial and in-frame only. Of roughly 100,000 clones in the sample, 70% to 85% were seen once. The sequences come from CD4+ or CD8+ T cells sorted from blood, collected in a trial of the OX40 agonist ivuxolimab. Receptor source: an adult with an advanced solid tumor such as melanoma, head and neck, liver or kidney cancer.

This clone occurred once. This chain uses TRBV7-9 with TRBJ2-1; 9 nucleotides align to TRBD1. V lost 5 bases, J lost 6 bases, and 5 bases stayed unmatched. Germline loops: CDR1 SEHNR, CDR2 FQNEAQ (reference sequence). There are 14 residues in the CDR3. CDR3 in DNA: TGTGCCAGCAGCCCGCCGGGACAGGGCAATGAGCAGTTCTTC. Translating gives CASSPPGQGNEQFF.

The chain employs TRBV5-1 and TRBJ2-2, with D unclear. This CDR3 spans 15 amino acids. Germline assignment: CDR1 SGHRS and CDR2 YFSETQ. Deletions cut 0 bases from V and 5 bases from J, with 11 bases between. The CDR3 reads CASSLGTPVTGELFF. Here the CDR3 DNA reads TGCGCCAGCAGCTTGGGGACCCCGGTTACCGGGGAGCTGTTTTTT.

The V call is TRBV27, the J call TRBJ2-7, with a weak D call TRBD2 (5 bases). The CDR3 consists of 14 residues. Germline V gene lookup returns CDR1 MNHEY and CDR2 SMNVEV (reference sequence). Trimming pared 5 bases from V and 5 bases from J, leaving 16 bases between. This CDR3 is CASSPGFEGHEQYF. CDR3 nucleotide sequence: TGTGCCAGCAGTCCCGGGTTTGAGGGCCACGAGCAGTACTTC.

The gene calls are TRBV9 and TRBJ2-7, with TRBD2 as a possible D gene (6 bases). The CDR3 totals 14 residues. Trimming left V 4 bases short and J 3 bases short, with 14 bases between. CDR1 and CDR2 from the germline V gene are SGDLS and YYNGEE. CDR3 amino acids: CASSPVAEGYEQYF. The CDR3 region has the DNA TGTGCCAGCAGCCCCGTAGCGGAGGGCTACGAGCAGTACTTC. Supplemented by reference TRBV9 and TRBJ2-7, the full variable domain reads DSGVTQTPKHLITATGQRVTLRCSPRSGDLSVYWYQQSLDQGLQFLIQYYNGEERAKGNILERFSAQQFPDLHSELNLSSLELGDSALYFCASSPVAEGYEQYFGPGTRLTVT.

Here the CDR3 DNA reads TGCGCCAGCAGCTCCGCCTCCGCCCAGAATTCACCCCTCCACTTT. Its translation is CASSSASAQNSPLHF. The J gene is TRBJ1-6, the V gene TRBV5-1, with unresolved D. Germline CDR1 SGHRS, CDR2 YFSETQ. There are 15 residues in the CDR3. The germline V and J ends were trimmed by 3 bases and 7 bases, with 14 bases remaining between them.

The CDR3 loop reads CASSRRTTNTGELFF. The CDR3 DNA reads as TGTGCCAGCAGCCGCCGGACAACGAACACCGGGGAGCTGTTTTTT. The V and J genes are TRBV5-8 and TRBJ2-2, with D possibly being TRBD1 (5 bases). The CDR3 extends over 15 amino acids. CDR1 is SGHTS and CDR2 is YDEGEE in the germline V gene. Trimming shortened V by 4 bases and J by 0 bases, and 10 bases separated the two germline ends.

This sequence joins TRBV7-2 and TRBJ1-2, with D unresolved. CDR3 size: 11 residues. Trimming cost V 1 base and J 13 bases, with 10 bases left between them. Germline CDR1 is SGHTA and CDR2 is FQGNSA. CDR3 in DNA: TGTGCCAGCAGCTTAGGGAGGCCAATCACCTTC. Its protein product is CASSLGRPITF.

The rearrangement joins TRBV9 to TRBJ2-3; D may match TRBD1 or TRBD2 (5 bases each). V was clipped by 0 bases and J by 3 bases, with 17 bases between them. CDR3 length: 17 residues. Germline loops: CDR1 SGDLS, CDR2 YYNGEE. The CDR3 loop reads CASSVAAKGRGTDTQYF. The DNA of the CDR3 is TGTGCCAGCAGCGTAGCTGCGAAGGGGAGAGGGACAGATACGCAGTATTTT.

The rearrangement joins TRBV2 to TRBJ2-7, with a weak D call TRBD2 (6 bases). Germline lookup yields CDR1 SNHLY and CDR2 FYNNEI. This CDR3 spans 15 amino acids. The V end lost 2 bases, the J end lost 2 bases, and 13 bases lay between the germline ends. CDR3 nucleotide sequence: TGTGCCAGCAGTGAAATGAGACTAGAACCCTACGAGCAGTACTTC. This sequence encodes CASSEMRLEPYEQYF. The full variable domain, with the rest looked up from reference TRBV2 and TRBJ2-7, is EPEVTQTPSHQVTQMGQEVILRCVPISNHLYFYWYRQILGQKVEFLVSFYNNEISEKSEIFDDQFSVERPDGSNFTLKIRSTKLEDSAMYFCASSEMRLEPYEQYFGPGTRLTVT.

This rearrangement joins TRBV10-3 to TRBJ1-1; D gene ambiguous. Germline V CDR1 and CDR2: ENHRY, SYGVKD. The CDR3 sequence is 12 residues long. The germline V and J ends were trimmed by 1 base and 3 bases, with 3 bases remaining between them. The CDR3: CAISELDTEAFF. In DNA, the CDR3 is TGTGCCATCAGTGAGTTGGACACTGAAGCTTTCTTT.

This chain uses TRBV12-5 with TRBJ1-1; D is perhaps TRBD1 (5 bases). Looked up from germline, CDR1 is LGHNT and CDR2 is FRNRAP. Trimming pared 6 bases from V and 5 bases from J, leaving 13 bases between. The CDR3 loop spans 13 amino acids. CDR3 sequence reads: CASGPGGETEAFF. In DNA form, the CDR3 reads TGTGCTAGTGGCCCGGGGGGGGAAACTGAAGCTTTCTTT.

In its sample, this clone was seen once. The chain has TRBV27 and TRBJ2-7; the D gene is possibly TRBD2 (5 bases). V was trimmed by 5 bases and J by 2 bases, leaving 13 bases between them. The CDR3 totals 14 residues. The germline V gene encodes CDR1 MNHEY and CDR2 SMNVEV (reference sequence). The CDR3: CASSPSTKTYEQYF. In nucleotides, the CDR3 is TGTGCCAGCAGTCCCTCGACTAAAACCTACGAGCAGTACTTC.

Comment on this clone: This sample includes further DNA sequences coding for the same CDR3. The J gene is TRBJ1-5, the V gene TRBV7-9; 11 bases fit TRBD1. This CDR3 spans 15 amino acids. The germline V gene encodes CDR1 SEHNR and CDR2 FQNEAQ (reference sequence). V lost 5 bases, J lost 2 bases, and 2 bases stayed unmatched. The DNA for the CDR3 is TGTGCCAGCAGCCCGGGACAGGGGGGCAATCAGCCCCAGCATTTT. This translates into CASSPGQGGNQPQHF.

This rearrangement joins TRBV27 to TRBJ2-1, with D maybe TRBD2 (6 bases). The germline V gene has CDR1 MNHEY and CDR2 SMNVEV (reference sequence). CDR3 length: 18 residues. V lost 2 bases, J lost 0 bases, and 17 bases lay in between. The CDR3 loop reads CASSLRGGTLSSYNEQFF. For the CDR3, the DNA is TGTGCCAGCAGTTTAAGGGGTGGGACTCTAAGCTCCTACAATGAGCAGTTCTTC.

The chain couples TRBV11-2 to TRBJ2-7, with a possible D match to TRBD2 (7 bases). The V end lost 5 bases, the J end lost 3 bases, and 14 bases lay between the germline ends. This CDR3 has 14 amino acids. CDR1 and CDR2 from the germline V gene are SGHAT and FQNNGV. The CDR3 region has the DNA TGTGCCAGCAGCCCCTTGGGAGGGGGCTACGAGCAGTACTTC. This gives the protein CASSPLGGGYEQYF.

This chain links TRBV29-1 with TRBJ2-7; tentatively, D is TRBD2 (6 bases). This CDR3 comprises 14 residues. V was pared by 0 bases and J by 3 bases, with 12 bases between. Germline V gene lookup returns CDR1 SQVTM and CDR2 ANQGSEA. The CDR3 DNA reads as TGCAGCGTTGAAGATACGGGGGTTAGCTACGAGCAGTACTTC. It yields the protein CSVEDTGVSYEQYF.

Only one count was recorded for this clone. V is TRBV9 and J is TRBJ1-1; D is ambiguous. Trimming removed 0 bases at V and 0 bases at J, with 6 bases between. The CDR3 is 14 amino acids. CDR1 is SGDLS, CDR2 YYNGEE, per germline. CDR3 nucleotide sequence: TGTGCCAGCAGCGTAGTGGAATTGAACACTGAAGCTTTCTTT. It encodes CASSVVELNTEAFF.

J is TRBJ2-2 and V is TRBV10-3; the D is unclear. CDR1 and CDR2 from the germline V gene are ENHRY and SYGVKD. The CDR3 spans 16 residues. V shed 2 bases and J shed 8 bases, with 18 bases lying between them. CDR3 nucleotide sequence: TGTGCCATCAGTGAGCACGGTAGTATTGTGCCGGGGGAGCTGTTTTTT. It encodes CAISEHGSIVPGELFF.

The gene calls are TRBV12-5 and TRBJ2-1, with 11 bases matching TRBD2. Germline V gene lookup returns CDR1 LGHNT and CDR2 FRNRAP. J lost 7 bases, V lost 5 bases, and 10 bases had no gene match. The CDR3 runs 16 residues. The CDR3 bases are TGTGCTAGTGGTCCCCGTGGTAGCGGGAGGGTTAATGAGCAGTTCTTC. This gives the protein CASGPRGSGRVNEQFF.

This clone was seen a single time. The V gene is TRBV5-1, the J gene TRBJ2-1; TRBD2 matches 10 bases. CDR1 is SGHRS, CDR2 YFSETQ, per germline. V trimming: 2 bases; J trimming: 9 bases; junction bases outside the gene matches: 8. This CDR3 contains 15 residues. CDR3 nucleotide sequence: TGCGCCAGCAGCTTAGAGTGGCTAGCGGGGGCTGAGCAGTTCTTC. Its protein product is CASSLEWLAGAEQFF. The full variable domain, completed using reference TRBV5-1 and TRBJ2-1, is KAGVTQTPRYLIKTRGQQVTLSCSPISGHRSVSWYQQTPGQGLQFLFEYFSETQRNKGNFPGRFSGRQFSNSRSEMNVSTLELGDSALYLCASSLEWLAGAEQFFGPGTRLTVL.

CDR3 in amino acids: CASSIQGKSNYGYTF. The CDR3, as DNA: TGTGCCAGCAGCATACAGGGGAAGAGTAACTATGGCTACACCTTC. This chain connects TRBV7-2 to TRBJ1-2, with 7 bases identical to TRBD1. The CDR3 is 15 amino acids. V lost 5 bases to trimming and J lost 1 base; unmatched junction nucleotides: 7. Germline V gene lookup returns CDR1 SGHTA and CDR2 FQGNSA.

The chain recombines TRBV6-6 with TRBJ2-7, with D maybe TRBD1 (6 bases). Germline loops: CDR1 MNHNY, CDR2 SVGAGI (reference sequence). This CDR3 contains 13 residues. V lost 4 bases and J lost 3, with 10 bases in between. The CDR3 sequence: CASSLYRDYEQYF. The DNA of the CDR3 is TGTGCCAGCAGTTTGTACAGGGACTACGAGCAGTACTTC.